Following are 25 T cell receptor beta chains from one sample sequenced in a study of shared clonotypes between healthy human individuals. TCRdb's copy holds only in-frame clones and misses some; the assay was immunoSEQ multiplex PCR. Of 900,000 to 1,200,000 clones listed, roughly 74% were seen once; the top ten hold around 0.61%. The sequenced material came from memory CD4+ T cells from PBMCs. This sample's subset: CD45RA-negative fraction. The receptors come from a man aged 18 to 30 in good health. Some clones in this sample may be carry-over from other donors' samples.

V usage is TRBV7-8 and J usage is TRBJ2-5; TRBD2 aligns across 9 bases. The CDR3 sequence is 17 residues long. The V gene end was trimmed by 0 bases and the J gene end by 2 bases; junction bases not matched to a gene: 7. The germline gives CDR1 SGHVS, CDR2 FQNEAQ. Here the CDR3 reads CASSLAERLAGQETQYF. CDR3 nucleotides: TGTGCCAGCAGCTTAGCCGAACGGCTAGCGGGGCAAGAGACCCAGTACTTC.

This clone was seen a handful of times. The chain carries TRBV5-5 and TRBJ1-2, with 9 bases identical to TRBD1. This CDR3 is 14 amino acids long. The V gene end was trimmed by 4 bases and the J gene end by 4 bases; junction bases not matched to a gene: 5. The germline V gene encodes CDR1 SGHKS and CDR2 YYEKEE (reference sequence). In DNA form, the CDR3 reads TGTGCCAGCAGCCTGGACAGGGGTATCTATGGCTACACCTTC. It yields the protein CASSLDRGIYGYTF. Full variable domain (remainder filled in from reference TRBV5-5 and TRBJ1-2): DAGVTQSPTHLIKTRGQQVTLRCSPISGHKSVSWYQQVLGQGPQFIFQYYEKEERGRGNFPDRFSARQFPNYSSELNVNALLLGDSALYLCASSLDRGIYGYTFGSGTRLTVV.

This sequence joins TRBV5-1 and TRBJ2-3; 10 positions match TRBD1. The CDR3 consists of 14 residues. Germline assignment: CDR1 SGHRS and CDR2 YFSETQ. The J segment lost 4 bases and the V segment lost 9 bases, leaving 8 bases of the junction unmatched. Here the CDR3 reads CATSGQGTADTQYF. The DNA of the CDR3 is TGCGCCACCTCGGGACAGGGGACGGCAGATACGCAGTATTTT.

V is TRBV28 and J is TRBJ2-4; D is unresolved. Germline assignment: CDR1 MDHEN and CDR2 SYDVKM. CDR3 length equals 11 residues. Trimming stripped 5 bases from V and 8 bases from J, with 7 bases between. The CDR3: CASSISDIQYF. CDR3 bases: TGTGCCAGCAGTATTTCGGACATTCAGTACTTC.

The chain couples TRBV5-4 to TRBJ2-1; D is ambiguous. Germline CDR1 and CDR2: SGHNT and YYREEE (reference sequence). The CDR3 covers 13 residues. Trimming took off 4 bases at V and 8 bases at J, with 13 bases between the two ends. CDR3 coding DNA: TGTGCCAGCAGCCCCCCTTCTGGCGATGAGCAGTTCTTC. Residues: CASSPPSGDEQFF.

About this clone itself: Additional DNA sequences in this sample encode the identical CDR3. The rearrangement links TRBV5-1 to TRBJ2-5; D may be TRBD1 (6 bases). CDR1 and CDR2 from the germline V gene are SGHRS and YFSETQ. Trimming removed 1 base from V and 4 bases from J, with 8 bases in between. This CDR3 contains 13 residues. CDR3 amino acids: CASSLSGAETQYF. The CDR3 DNA is TGCGCCAGCAGCTTGTCAGGGGCAGAGACCCAGTACTTC.

V usage is TRBV2 and J usage is TRBJ1-4; 11 bases agree with TRBD1. Looked up from germline, CDR1 is SNHLY and CDR2 is FYNNEI. The V gene end was trimmed by 1 base and the J gene end by 7 bases; junction bases not matched to a gene: 2. CDR3 size: 15 residues. The CDR3 loop is CASSEGTGGSEKLFF. CDR3 nucleotides: TGTGCCAGCAGTGAAGGGACAGGGGGCTCTGAAAAACTGTTTTTT.

The rearrangement joins TRBV5-4 to TRBJ2-5, with 12 nucleotides matching TRBD1. CDR1 SGHNT and CDR2 YYREEE come from the germline V gene (reference sequence). The CDR3 spans 12 residues. Unmatched junction bases numbered 2, after V lost 5 bases and J lost 9 bases. CDR3 DNA sequence: TGTGCCAGCAGGGGGACAGGGGGCCCCCAGTACTTC. Translating gives CASRGTGGPQYF.

As to this clone: This sequence may be a read error, since a much larger clone differs from it by one base. Likely a read error: the CDR3 ends without its conserved phenylalanine or tryptophan. The V and J genes are TRBV30 and TRBJ1-1; D possibly corresponds to TRBD1 (5 bases). The CDR3 consists of 16 residues. CDR1 and CDR2 (germline): GTSNPN, SVGIG (reference sequence). The CDR3 region is CARRVGGGSANTEAFL. Here the CDR3 DNA reads TGTGCCCGGAGGGTCGGGGGGGGAAGTGCGAACACTGAAGCTTTCCTT.

This sequence joins TRBV18 and TRBJ2-7, with D possibly TRBD1 on 6 matching bases. The germline V gene has CDR1 KGHSH and CDR2 LQKENI. Between the trimmed V and J ends, which lost 5 bases and 2 bases, there was a span of 10 bases. The CDR3 has 13 residues. The CDR3 DNA sequence: TGTGCCAGCTCATCCGGACAGACCTACGAGCAGTACTTC. Its translation is CASSSGQTYEQYF.

For the CDR3, the DNA is TGTGCCAGTAGTCGACAGGCCATGAACACTGAAGCTTTCTTT. It is translated as CASSRQAMNTEAFF. The rearrangement uses TRBV19 and TRBJ1-1; D is possibly TRBD1 (6 bases). There are 14 residues in the CDR3. V lost 5 bases to trimming and J lost 0 bases, with 10 bases between them. Germline lookup yields CDR1 LNHDA and CDR2 SQIVND (reference sequence). The entire variable domain, with the rest obtained from reference TRBV19 and TRBJ1-1, is as follows: DGGITQSPKYLFRKEGQNVTLSCEQNLNHDAMYWYRQDPGQGLRLIYYSQIVNDFQKGDIAEGYSVSREKKESFPLTVTSAQKNPTAFYLCASSRQAMNTEAFFGQGTRLTVV.

The CDR3 DNA sequence: TGTGCCATCAGTGAGGGTGGGGATTCAGTGTTTACCGGGGAGCTGTTTTTT. Translation: CAISEGGDSVFTGELFF. V is TRBV10-3 and J is TRBJ2-2; D not resolved. The CDR3 has 17 residues. V was clipped by 2 bases and J by 5 bases, with 18 bases between them. CDR1 is ENHRY and CDR2 is SYGVKD in the germline V gene.

With respect to this clone: A single base separates this from a much larger clone, so it may be a read error. This CDR3 is also generated by other DNA sequences in the sample. The chain has TRBV2 and TRBJ1-5; 10 nucleotides align to TRBD1. The CDR3 spans 14 residues. The germline CDR1 and CDR2 sequences are SNHLY and FYNNEI. After removal of 4 bases from V and 4 bases from J, the junction contained 1 base not matched to a gene. In DNA form, the CDR3 reads TGTGCCAGCAGTGGGACAGGGGGGAATCAGCCCCAGCATTTT. It translates to CASSGTGGNQPQHF. The complete variable domain, with remaining parts taken from reference TRBV2 and TRBJ1-5, reads EPEVTQTPSHQVTQMGQEVILRCVPISNHLYFYWYRQILGQKVEFLVSFYNNEISEKSEIFDDQFSVERPDGSNFTLKIRSTKLEDSAMYFCASSGTGGNQPQHFGDGTRLSIL.

J is TRBJ1-2 and V is TRBV5-4; the D is unclear. V shed 0 bases and J shed 2 bases, with 14 bases lying between them. The CDR3 is 16 amino acids. In germline, CDR1 is SGHNT, CDR2 YYREEE (reference sequence). In nucleotides, the CDR3 is TGTGCCAGCAGCTTGGCCAGTGGGGAGGCAAACTATGGCTACACCTTC. Translating it yields CASSLASGEANYGYTF.

Note on this clone: A read error is likely here: a far larger clone is one base away. The chain carries TRBV30 and TRBJ2-2, with D possibly being TRBD1 or TRBD2 (6 bases each). V shed 6 bases and J shed 5 bases, with 19 bases lying between them. CDR1 and CDR2 (germline): GTSNPN, SVGIG (reference sequence). The CDR3 consists of 15 residues. The CDR3 region has the DNA TGTGCCTGCAGGAGTGCAGGGGAGGATACCGGGGAGCTGTTTTTT. Protein: CACRSAGEDTGELFF.

The J gene is TRBJ1-4, the V gene TRBV27; D unclear. The CDR3 loop spans 13 amino acids. The germline V gene encodes CDR1 MNHEY and CDR2 SMNVEV (reference sequence). Deletions cut 4 bases from V and 7 bases from J, with 10 bases between. In DNA form, the CDR3 reads TGTGCCAGCAGTTCTAGGACGGGTGAAAAACTGTTTTTT. Its translation is CASSSRTGEKLFF.

The gene calls are TRBV5-6 and TRBJ1-4; a possible D gene is TRBD1 (5 bases). Between the trimmed V and J ends, which lost 3 bases and 7 bases, there was a span of 16 bases. Germline V lookup: CDR1 SGHDT, CDR2 YYEEEE. The CDR3 extends over 15 amino acids. CDR3 DNA: TGTGCCAGCAGCTCCCTCGCGGGGGAGAGTGAAAAACTGTTTTTT. Translating it yields CASSSLAGESEKLFF.

At least ten counts were recorded for this clone. This chain uses TRBV5-8 with TRBJ1-2; no reliable D call. Looked up from germline, CDR1 is SGHTS and CDR2 is YDEGEE. V lost 2 bases and J 4 bases, leaving 9 bases between the germline ends. The CDR3 runs to 13 residues. The CDR3 loop reads CASSFGIPYGYTF. The CDR3 nucleotides are TGTGCCAGCAGCTTTGGGATTCCCTATGGCTACACCTTC.

V and J are TRBV20-1 and TRBJ2-1; the D is unclear. Germline CDR1 reads DFQATT; CDR2 reads SNEGSKA (reference sequence). The CDR3 spans 10 residues. The CDR3 bases are TGCAGCTGCCGGAACAATGAGCAGTTCTTC. Encoded protein: CSCRNNEQFF.

This clone was picked up a small number of times. The chain combines TRBV6-6 with TRBJ2-5, with 11 nucleotides matching TRBD2. The DNA matches TRBJ2-7 better at its end, which makes the J call doubtful. Germline values: CDR1 MNHNY, CDR2 SVGAGI (reference sequence). The length of the CDR3 is 15 residues. CDR3 DNA sequence: TGTGCCAGCAGTTACTCGACTAGCGGGGCCTACGAGCAGTACTTC. This encodes CASSYSTSGAYEQYF.

The genes are TRBV12-5 and TRBJ2-1; 14 bases fit TRBD2. The CDR3 extends over 18 amino acids. The V segment lost 6 bases and the J segment 0 bases; nucleotides outside the gene matches: 7. In germline, CDR1 is LGHNT, CDR2 FRNRAP. CDR3 bases: TGTGCTAGTGGGTTCGGGACTAGCGGGGGAAGCTCCTACAATGAGCAGTTCTTC. This gives the protein CASGFGTSGGSSYNEQFF.

As for this clone: The junction does not match germline at one end; this may be a read error. The identical CDR3 is also encoded by other nucleotide sequences in the sample. V gene TRBV11-3 combines with J gene TRBJ2-1, with a weak D call TRBD2 (5 bases). The CDR3 is 14 residues long. From germline, CDR1 is SGHNT and CDR2 YENEEA. CDR3 sequence (DNA): TGTGCCAGCAGCTTGGAGGACTCCTACAATGAACAGTTCTTC. Protein product: CASSLEDSYNEQFF.

The chain couples TRBV5-1 to TRBJ2-5; D is uncertain. Germline V gene data show CDR1 as SGHRS and CDR2 as YFSETQ. Between the trimmed V and J ends, which lost 4 bases and 4 bases, there was a span of 14 bases. The length of the CDR3 is 14 residues. CDR3 loop: CASSPRLDGETQYF. The CDR3 DNA is TGCGCCAGCAGCCCGCGACTGGATGGAGAGACCCAGTACTTC. Drawing the rest from reference TRBV5-1 and TRBJ2-5, the complete variable domain is KAGVTQTPRYLIKTRGQQVTLSCSPISGHRSVSWYQQTPGQGLQFLFEYFSETQRNKGNFPGRFSGRQFSNSRSEMNVSTLELGDSALYLCASSPRLDGETQYFGPGTRLLVL.

This chain connects TRBV5-8 to TRBJ1-2; no firm D call. Trimming removed 6 bases from V and 4 bases from J, with 19 bases in between. The CDR3 consists of 15 residues. The germline CDR1 and CDR2 sequences are SGHTS and YDEGEE. The CDR3: CASTNPGRRGYGYTF. Here the CDR3 DNA reads TGTGCCAGCACCAACCCAGGAAGACGGGGCTATGGCTACACCTTC.

V is TRBV30 and J is TRBJ2-3, with D perhaps TRBD1 (6 bases). V shed 0 bases and J shed 1 base, with 11 bases lying between them. The CDR3 is 15 residues long. From germline, CDR1 is GTSNPN and CDR2 SVGIG (reference sequence). This chain's CDR3 is CAWSVAGVGTDTQYF. The DNA for the CDR3 is TGTGCCTGGAGTGTGGCAGGGGTGGGCACAGATACGCAGTATTTT.